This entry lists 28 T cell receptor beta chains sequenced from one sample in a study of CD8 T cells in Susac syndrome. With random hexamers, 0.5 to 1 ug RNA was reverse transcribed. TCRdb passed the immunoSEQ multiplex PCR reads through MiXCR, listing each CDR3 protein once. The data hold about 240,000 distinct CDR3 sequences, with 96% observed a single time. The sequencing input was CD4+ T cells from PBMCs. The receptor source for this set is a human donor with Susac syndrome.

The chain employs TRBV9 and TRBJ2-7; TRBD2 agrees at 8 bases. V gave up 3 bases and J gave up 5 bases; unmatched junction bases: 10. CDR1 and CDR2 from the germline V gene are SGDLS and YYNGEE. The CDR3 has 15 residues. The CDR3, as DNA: TGTGCCAGCAGCGGGACCACAGCGGGAGCGGACGAGCAGTACTTC. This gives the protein CASSGTTAGADEQYF.

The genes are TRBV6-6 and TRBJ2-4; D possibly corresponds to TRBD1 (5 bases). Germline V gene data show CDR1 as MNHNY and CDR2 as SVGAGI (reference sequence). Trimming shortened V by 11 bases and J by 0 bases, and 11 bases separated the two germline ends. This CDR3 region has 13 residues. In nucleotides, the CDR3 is TGTGCCCATAGGGGCCTAGCCAAAAACATTCAGTACTTC. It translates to CAHRGLAKNIQYF.

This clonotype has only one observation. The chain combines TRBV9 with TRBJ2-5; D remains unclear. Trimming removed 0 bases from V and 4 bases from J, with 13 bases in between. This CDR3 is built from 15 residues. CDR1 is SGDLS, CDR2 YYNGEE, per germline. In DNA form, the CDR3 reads TGTGCCAGCAGCGTAGAAGGGTCCCACCGAGAGACCCAGTACTTC. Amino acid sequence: CASSVEGSHRETQYF.

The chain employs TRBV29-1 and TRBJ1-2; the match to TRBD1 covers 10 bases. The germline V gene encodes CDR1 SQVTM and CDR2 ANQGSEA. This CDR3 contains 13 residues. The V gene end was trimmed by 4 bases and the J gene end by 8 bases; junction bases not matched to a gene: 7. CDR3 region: CSVGQGARSGYTF. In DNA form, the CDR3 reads TGCAGCGTTGGACAGGGGGCGCGATCGGGCTACACCTTC.

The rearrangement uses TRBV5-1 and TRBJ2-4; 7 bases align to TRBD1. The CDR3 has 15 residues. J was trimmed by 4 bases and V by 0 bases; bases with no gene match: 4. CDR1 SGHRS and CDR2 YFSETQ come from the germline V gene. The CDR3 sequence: CASSLGQQGKNIQYF. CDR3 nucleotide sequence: TGCGCCAGCAGCTTGGGGCAACAGGGGAAAAACATTCAGTACTTC.

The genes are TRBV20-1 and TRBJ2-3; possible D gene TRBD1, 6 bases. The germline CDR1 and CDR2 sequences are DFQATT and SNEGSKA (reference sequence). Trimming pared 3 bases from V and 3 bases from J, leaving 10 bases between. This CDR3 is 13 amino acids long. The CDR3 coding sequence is TGCAGTGCTAGTCAGGGGTGGACAGATACGCAGTATTTT. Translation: CSASQGWTDTQYF.

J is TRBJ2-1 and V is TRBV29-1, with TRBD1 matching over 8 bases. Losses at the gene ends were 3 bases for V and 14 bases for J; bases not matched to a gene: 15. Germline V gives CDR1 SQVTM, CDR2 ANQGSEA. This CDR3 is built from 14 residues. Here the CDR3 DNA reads TGCAGCGTTGATGGTCAGGGGGCTGTAGGAGATGAGTTCTTC. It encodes CSVDGQGAVGDEFF.

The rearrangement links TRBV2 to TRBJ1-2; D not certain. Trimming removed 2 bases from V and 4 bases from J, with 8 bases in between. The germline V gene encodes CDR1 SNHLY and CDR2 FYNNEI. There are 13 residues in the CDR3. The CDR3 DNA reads TGTGCCAGCAGTGAAAAGGGCCCCTATGGCTACACCTTC. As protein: CASSEKGPYGYTF.

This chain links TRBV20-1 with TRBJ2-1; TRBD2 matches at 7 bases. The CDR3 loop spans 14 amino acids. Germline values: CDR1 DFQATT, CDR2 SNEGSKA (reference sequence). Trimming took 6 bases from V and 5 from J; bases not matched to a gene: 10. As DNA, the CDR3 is TGCAGTGCCCCACGTGCTAGCGGAGACAATGAGCAGTTCTTC. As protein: CSAPRASGDNEQFF.

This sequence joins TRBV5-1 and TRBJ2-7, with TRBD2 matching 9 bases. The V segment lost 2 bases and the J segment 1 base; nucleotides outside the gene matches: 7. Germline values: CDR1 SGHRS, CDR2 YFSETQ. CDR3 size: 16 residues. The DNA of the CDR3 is TGCGCCAGCAGCTTTGGCGGGAGGGTGGCATCCTACGAGCAGTACTTC. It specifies CASSFGGRVASYEQYF.

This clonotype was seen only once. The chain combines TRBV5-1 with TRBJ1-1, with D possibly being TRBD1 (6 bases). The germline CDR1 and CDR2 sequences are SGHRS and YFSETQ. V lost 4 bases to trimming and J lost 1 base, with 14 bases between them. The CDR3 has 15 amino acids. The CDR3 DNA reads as TGCGCCAGCAGCGTCCAGGGGCCTAGGAACACTGAAGCTTTCTTT. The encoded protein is CASSVQGPRNTEAFF.

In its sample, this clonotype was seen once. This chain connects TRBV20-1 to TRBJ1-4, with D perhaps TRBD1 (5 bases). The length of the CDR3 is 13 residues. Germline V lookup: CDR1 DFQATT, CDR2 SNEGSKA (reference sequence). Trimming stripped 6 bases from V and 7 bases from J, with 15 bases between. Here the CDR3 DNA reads TGCAGTGCCCCGACAGTGGCAGGTGAAAAACTGTTTTTT. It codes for CSAPTVAGEKLFF.

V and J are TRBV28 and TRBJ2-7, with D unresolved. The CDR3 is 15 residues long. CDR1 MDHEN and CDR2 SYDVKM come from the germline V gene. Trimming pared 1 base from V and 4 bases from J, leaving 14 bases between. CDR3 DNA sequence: TGTGCCAGCAGTTTATTAGACCACAGACCGTACGAGCAGTACTTC. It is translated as CASSLLDHRPYEQYF.

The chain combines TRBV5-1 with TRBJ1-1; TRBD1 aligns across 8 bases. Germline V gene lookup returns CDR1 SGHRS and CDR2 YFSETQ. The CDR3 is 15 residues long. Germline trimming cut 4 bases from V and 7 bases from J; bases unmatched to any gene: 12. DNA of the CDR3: TGCGCCAGCAGCGGACAGGGAGGGGACCGTTATGAAGCTTTCTTT. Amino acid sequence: CASSGQGGDRYEAFF.

CDR3 DNA sequence: TGTGCCAGCAGCCGGGCACGTCTCGCCGGGAACACTGAAGCTTTCTTT. It yields the protein CASSRARLAGNTEAFF. The V gene is TRBV6-1, the J gene TRBJ1-1; no clear D gene. The germline V gene encodes CDR1 MNHNS and CDR2 SASEGT. The CDR3 covers 16 residues. Between the trimmed V and J ends, which lost 6 bases and 1 base, there was a span of 18 bases.

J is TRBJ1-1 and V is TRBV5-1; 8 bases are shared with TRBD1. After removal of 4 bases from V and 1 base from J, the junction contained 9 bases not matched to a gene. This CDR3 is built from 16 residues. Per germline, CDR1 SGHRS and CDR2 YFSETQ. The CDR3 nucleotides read TGCGCCAGCAGCGGAGGGACCGACAGGGGGAACACTGAAGCTTTCTTT. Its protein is CASSGGTDRGNTEAFF. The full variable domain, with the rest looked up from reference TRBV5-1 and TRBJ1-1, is KAGVTQTPRYLIKTRGQQVTLSCSPISGHRSVSWYQQTPGQGLQFLFEYFSETQRNKGNFPGRFSGRQFSNSRSEMNVSTLELGDSALYLCASSGGTDRGNTEAFFGQGTRLTVV.

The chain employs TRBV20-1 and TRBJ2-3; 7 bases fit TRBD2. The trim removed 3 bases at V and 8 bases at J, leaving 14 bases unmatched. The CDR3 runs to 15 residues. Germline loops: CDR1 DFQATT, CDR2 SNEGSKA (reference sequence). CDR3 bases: TGCAGTGCTAGTCCTGCGGGAGTGTCCACGGGTACGCAGTATTTT. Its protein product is CSASPAGVSTGTQYF.

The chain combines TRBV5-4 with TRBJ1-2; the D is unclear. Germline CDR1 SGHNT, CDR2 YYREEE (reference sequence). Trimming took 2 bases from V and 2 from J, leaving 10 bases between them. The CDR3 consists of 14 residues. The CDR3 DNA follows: TGTGCCAGCAGCTTTGTCCTGCCCAACTATGGCTACACCTTC. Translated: CASSFVLPNYGYTF.

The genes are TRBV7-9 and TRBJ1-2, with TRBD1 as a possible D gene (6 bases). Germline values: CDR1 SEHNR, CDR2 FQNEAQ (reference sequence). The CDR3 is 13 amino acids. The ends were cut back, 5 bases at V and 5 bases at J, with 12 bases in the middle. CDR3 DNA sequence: TGTGCCAGCAGCCCACGGACAGAGTATGGCTACACCTTC. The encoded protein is CASSPRTEYGYTF.

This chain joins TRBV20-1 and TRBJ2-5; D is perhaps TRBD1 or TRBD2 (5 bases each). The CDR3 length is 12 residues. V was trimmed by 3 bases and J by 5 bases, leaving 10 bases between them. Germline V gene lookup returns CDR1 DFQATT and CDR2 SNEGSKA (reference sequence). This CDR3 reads CSARRGVETQYF. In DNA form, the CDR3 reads TGCAGTGCTAGGAGGGGCGTTGAGACCCAGTACTTC.

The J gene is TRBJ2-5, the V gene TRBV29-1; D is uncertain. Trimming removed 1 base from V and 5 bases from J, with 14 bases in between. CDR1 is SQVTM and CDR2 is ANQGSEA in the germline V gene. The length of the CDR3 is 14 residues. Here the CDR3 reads CSVEVVRARETQYF. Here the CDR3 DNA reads TGCAGCGTTGAAGTGGTGCGAGCGAGGGAGACCCAGTACTTC.

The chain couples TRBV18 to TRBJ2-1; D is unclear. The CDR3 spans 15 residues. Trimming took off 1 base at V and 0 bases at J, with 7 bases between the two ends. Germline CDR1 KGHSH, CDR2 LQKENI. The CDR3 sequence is CASSPQRSSYNEQFF. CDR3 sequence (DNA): TGTGCCAGCTCACCACAGAGAAGCTCCTACAATGAGCAGTTCTTC.

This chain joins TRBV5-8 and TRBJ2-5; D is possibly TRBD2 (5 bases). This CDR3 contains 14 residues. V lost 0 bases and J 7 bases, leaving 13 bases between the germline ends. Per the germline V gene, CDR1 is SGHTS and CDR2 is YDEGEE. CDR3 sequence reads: CASSLVRAATTQYF. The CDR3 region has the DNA TGTGCCAGCAGCTTGGTGCGGGCGGCGACGACCCAGTACTTC.

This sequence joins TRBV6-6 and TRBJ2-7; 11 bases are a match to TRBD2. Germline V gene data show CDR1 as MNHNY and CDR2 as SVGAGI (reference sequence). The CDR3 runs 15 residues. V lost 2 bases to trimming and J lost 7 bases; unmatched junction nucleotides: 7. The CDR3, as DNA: TGTGCCAGCAGTTACAGTCTAGCGGGAGGTTGGGAGCAGTACTTC. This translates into CASSYSLAGGWEQYF.

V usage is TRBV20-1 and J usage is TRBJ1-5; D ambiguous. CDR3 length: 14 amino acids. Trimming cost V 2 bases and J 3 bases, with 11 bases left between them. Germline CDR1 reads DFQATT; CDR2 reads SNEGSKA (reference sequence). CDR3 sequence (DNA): TGCAGTGCTAGAACGGGCAGCGTCAATCAGCCCCAGCATTTT. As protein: CSARTGSVNQPQHF.

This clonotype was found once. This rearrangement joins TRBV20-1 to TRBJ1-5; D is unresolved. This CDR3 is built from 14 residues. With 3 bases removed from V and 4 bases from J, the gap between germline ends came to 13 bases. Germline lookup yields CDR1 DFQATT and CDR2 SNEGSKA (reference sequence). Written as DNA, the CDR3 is TGCAGTGCTAGTGGGAGCTACGGAAATCAGCCCCAGCATTTT. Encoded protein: CSASGSYGNQPQHF.

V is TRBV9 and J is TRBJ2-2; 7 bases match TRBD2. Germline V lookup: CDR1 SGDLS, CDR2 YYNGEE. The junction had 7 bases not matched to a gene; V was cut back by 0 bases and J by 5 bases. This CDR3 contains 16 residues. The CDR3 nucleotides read TGTGCCAGCAGCGTAGCCGCAGCGGGACGTACCGGGGAGCTGTTTTTT. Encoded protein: CASSVAAAGRTGELFF. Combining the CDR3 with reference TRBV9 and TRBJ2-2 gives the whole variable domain DSGVTQTPKHLITATGQRVTLRCSPRSGDLSVYWYQQSLDQGLQFLIQYYNGEERAKGNILERFSAQQFPDLHSELNLSSLELGDSALYFCASSVAAAGRTGELFFGEGSRLTVL.

DNA for the CDR3: TGCGCCAGCAGCTCGTCTCGACTAGCGGGAGGCCTCTCCGGTTACAATGAGCAGTTCTTC. Its protein product is CASSSSRLAGGLSGYNEQFF. The rearrangement joins TRBV5-1 to TRBJ2-1; 13 bases are shared with TRBD2. Trimming at V came to 3 bases and at J to 4 bases, leaving 16 bases not matched to a gene. There are 20 residues in the CDR3. Germline lookup yields CDR1 SGHRS and CDR2 YFSETQ.